Below are 20 T cell receptor beta chains sequenced from a single sample in a study of cytomegalovirus exposure and HLA in healthy donors. The study ran its PCR with 60 Vbeta and 13 Jbeta primers. Here immunoSEQ multiplex PCR was the method, and the copy in TCRdb shows in-frame clones only, minus some. This table has 150,000 to 200,000 clones, 70% to 80% appearing once. The sequencing input was PBMCs. These receptors all stem from a male donor in good health and CMV-seronegative.

This chain uses TRBV15 with TRBJ1-2; possibly TRBD1 for D (5 bases). V was clipped by 1 base and J by 1 base, with 10 bases between them. The CDR3 contains 15 residues. Germline CDR1 LNHNV, CDR2 YYDKDF (reference sequence). The DNA for the CDR3 is TGTGCCACCAGCAGAGCGGGGGGGTTTAACTATGGCTACACCTTC. Protein sequence: CATSRAGGFNYGYTF.

This rearrangement joins TRBV19 to TRBJ1-4; 7 nucleotides agree with TRBD1. V dropped 2 bases and J dropped 7; count of bases not matched to a gene: 13. The CDR3 consists of 17 residues. The germline gives CDR1 LNHDA, CDR2 SQIVND (reference sequence). The DNA of the CDR3 is TGTGCCAGTAGTATAACCCTCGTGGAGGGGGCGCGTGAAAAACTGTTTTTT. Encoded protein: CASSITLVEGAREKLFF.

This clone was recorded a few times. The J gene is TRBJ1-3, the V gene TRBV11-2; 9 nucleotides agree with TRBD1. CDR1 is SGHAT, CDR2 FQNNGV, per germline. V was clipped by 4 bases and J by 3 bases; unmatched bases: 7. CDR3 length: 16 residues. CDR3 nucleotide sequence: TGTGCCAGCAGCTCCCGGGACAGGGTCAGTGGAAACACCATATATTTT. Encoded protein: CASSSRDRVSGNTIYF.

This sequence joins TRBV28 and TRBJ2-6; 9 bases line up with TRBD2. Germline V gene sequence: CDR1 MDHEN, CDR2 SYDVKM. V trimming: 7 bases; J trimming: 2 bases; junction bases outside the gene matches: 3. This CDR3 is 15 amino acids long. CDR3 DNA: TGTGCCAGCATGGGGACTAGCACTGGGGCCAACGTCCTGACTTTC. This gives the protein CASMGTSTGANVLTF.

The J gene is TRBJ2-7, the V gene TRBV12-5, with D possibly TRBD1 on 6 matching bases. V lost 6 bases and J lost 5, with 17 bases in between. The CDR3 runs 14 residues. Germline values: CDR1 LGHNT, CDR2 FRNRAP. The CDR3 here is CASGADRLYHEQYF. In DNA, the CDR3 is TGTGCTAGTGGGGCGGACAGACTCTACCACGAGCAGTACTTC.

This chain links TRBV6-5 with TRBJ2-1, with D maybe TRBD2 (5 bases). Deletions cut 2 bases from V and 10 bases from J, with 15 bases between. CDR3 length: 14 amino acids. Germline V gives CDR1 MNHEY, CDR2 SVGAGI. The CDR3 reads CASSYVIRGSEQFF. CDR3 coding DNA: TGTGCCAGCAGTTACGTTATAAGAGGGAGCGAGCAGTTCTTC.

J is TRBJ2-1 and V is TRBV4-3, with 8 bases lining up with TRBD2. Germline loops: CDR1 LGHNA, CDR2 YSLEER. V was pared by 1 base and J by 5 bases, with 7 bases of the junction left unmatched. This CDR3 region has 16 residues. The CDR3, as DNA: TGCGCCAGCAGCCAAGCGATAGCGGGAAAAAACAATGAGCAGTTCTTC. Its protein product is CASSQAIAGKNNEQFF.

On this clone itself: The junction does not match germline at one end; this may be a read error. V usage is TRBV27 and J usage is TRBJ2-2; D possibly corresponds to TRBD1 (5 bases). The length of the CDR3 is 14 residues. Germline CDR1 MNHEY, CDR2 SMNVEV (reference sequence). The CDR3 nucleotides are TGTGCCGGCAGTTTTCTCCAGGGCACCGGGGAGCTGTTTTTT. Translation: CAGSFLQGTGELFF.

This clone was observed a few times. This chain connects TRBV5-6 to TRBJ2-5; 7 bases match TRBD2. V lost 1 base and J lost 1; bases outside the gene matches: 4. Germline V gives CDR1 SGHDT, CDR2 YYEEEE. The CDR3 contains 15 residues. The CDR3 DNA follows: TGTGCCAGCAGCTTGTTAGGGAGGGCCCAAGAGACCCAGTACTTC. It encodes CASSLLGRAQETQYF.

The rearrangement uses TRBV4-1 and TRBJ1-4; no firm D call. CDR3 length: 13 amino acids. Looked up from germline, CDR1 is MGHRA and CDR2 is YSYEKL. The V end lost 2 bases, the J end lost 8 bases, and 9 bases lay between the germline ends. The CDR3 region has the DNA TGCGCCAGCAGCCAATGGCGAGGGGAAAAACTGTTTTTT. Encoded protein: CASSQWRGEKLFF.

The rearrangement uses TRBV4-3 and TRBJ2-7, with TRBD2 matching over 9 bases. From germline, CDR1 is LGHNA and CDR2 YSLEER. The CDR3 sequence is 16 residues long. Trimming took 1 base from V and 2 from J; bases not matched to a gene: 6. CDR3 protein: CASSQGVAGGPYEQYF. DNA for the CDR3: TGCGCCAGCAGCCAAGGAGTGGCGGGAGGGCCCTACGAGCAGTACTTC.

This clone was counted once. This chain joins TRBV7-8 and TRBJ2-3; 9 bases align to TRBD2. Germline V gene lookup returns CDR1 SGHVS and CDR2 FQNEAQ. This CDR3 contains 14 residues. V shed 5 bases, J shed 4 bases, and the junction held 4 bases outside the gene matches. The CDR3 sequence is CASSHSGRADTQYF. The CDR3 bases are TGTGCCAGCAGCCATAGCGGGAGAGCAGATACGCAGTATTTT.

This clone appeared a few times. The rearrangement joins TRBV4-1 to TRBJ1-4, with D perhaps TRBD1 (5 bases). This CDR3 region has 14 residues. CDR1 and CDR2 (germline): MGHRA, YSYEKL. With 3 bases removed from V and 8 bases from J, the gap between germline ends came to 13 bases. CDR3 sequence: CASSHRAKGEKLFF. The CDR3 nucleotides are TGCGCCAGCAGCCACAGGGCCAAAGGGGAAAAACTGTTTTTT.

This clone was found a few times. V usage is TRBV6-6 and J usage is TRBJ1-3, with TRBD1 matching 10 bases. With V trimmed by 5 bases and J by 2 bases, 6 bases remained unmatched. The CDR3 has 16 amino acids. Germline CDR1 is MNHNY and CDR2 is SVGAGI (reference sequence). CDR3 bases: TGTGCCAGCAGTCCCGGGACAGGGGTAACTGGAAACACCATATATTTT. Amino acid sequence: CASSPGTGVTGNTIYF.

CDR3 residues: CASSVATGTGGDTIYF. The CDR3 nucleotides are TGTGCCAGCAGCGTAGCCACCGGGACAGGGGGAGACACCATATATTTT. The chain is built from TRBV9 and TRBJ1-3, with 11 bases lining up with TRBD1. V lost 0 bases to trimming and J lost 8 bases; unmatched junction nucleotides: 7. The germline V gene encodes CDR1 SGDLS and CDR2 YYNGEE. The CDR3 is 16 residues long. The whole variable domain, filled in from reference TRBV9 and TRBJ1-3, reads DSGVTQTPKHLITATGQRVTLRCSPRSGDLSVYWYQQSLDQGLQFLIQYYNGEERAKGNILERFSAQQFPDLHSELNLSSLELGDSALYFCASSVATGTGGDTIYFGEGSWLTVV.

The genes are TRBV7-2 and TRBJ1-5, with 8 bases fitting TRBD1. After removal of 5 bases from V and 2 bases from J, the junction contained 8 bases not matched to a gene. This CDR3 comprises 16 residues. The germline V gene encodes CDR1 SGHTA and CDR2 FQGNSA. The CDR3 spells CASSPRGRGRNQPQHF. The DNA of the CDR3 is TGTGCCAGCAGCCCAAGGGGCAGGGGGCGCAATCAGCCCCAGCATTTT.

The chain employs TRBV27 and TRBJ1-2; 7 positions match TRBD1. Losses at the gene ends were 0 bases for V and 3 bases for J; bases not matched to a gene: 4. In germline, CDR1 is MNHEY, CDR2 SMNVEV (reference sequence). The CDR3 is made up of 15 amino acids. DNA of the CDR3: TGTGCCAGCAGTTTATCGGCAGGGGGAGACTATGGCTACACCTTC. This gives the protein CASSLSAGGDYGYTF.

This clone was recorded a few times. The CDR3: CASSHSSGTAQYF. The CDR3 bases are TGTGCCAGCAGCCATAGTAGCGGGACGGCCCAGTACTTC. The genes are TRBV7-7 and TRBJ2-5; 8 nucleotides agree with TRBD2. Looked up from germline, CDR1 is SSHAT and CDR2 is FNYEAQ (reference sequence). The CDR3 extends over 13 amino acids. J was trimmed by 9 bases and V by 5 bases; bases with no gene match: 8.

The rearrangement joins TRBV6-5 to TRBJ1-5; TRBD1 agrees at 8 bases. V shed 6 bases and J 7 bases; nucleotides not matched to a gene: 5. CDR3 length equals 13 residues. Germline CDR1 is MNHEY and CDR2 is SVGAGI. CDR3 DNA sequence: TGTGCCAGCAGCCCAGGGGGCAGACAGCCCCAGCATTTT. Protein: CASSPGGRQPQHF.

This clone was observed a handful of times. The J gene is TRBJ2-3, the V gene TRBV2; D unresolved. Looked up from germline, CDR1 is SNHLY and CDR2 is FYNNEI. The CDR3 runs to 11 residues. V gave up 6 bases and J gave up 2 bases, with 3 bases separating them. The CDR3 nucleotides read TGTGCCAGCAGCCTCACAGATACGCAGTATTTT. Protein product: CASSLTDTQYF.